This TCR beta chain stems from a study of shared clonotypes between healthy human individuals (TCRdb year 2020). Describing the broader study: Three men and two women, aged 18 to 49 years, made up the cohort. Per donor, three plates each were used for CD4 naive and CD4 memory, two for CD8 naive, and one for CD8 memory. Leukapheresis yielded between about 0.94 and 10 billion PBMCs per donor. Blood TCR repertoires of several healthy adults were deeply sequenced to estimate repertoire size and the extent of clonotype sharing between individuals. Libraries were prepared and TCR repertoires were sequenced by different laboratories using diverse techniques, in order to increase sequencing depth and limit assay-specific biases. The full study reports these points: Estimated clonotype richness was generally larger for naive than for memory subsets. Compared with non-shared clonotypes, clonotypes shared by all four sorted-subset donors had higher generation probabilities. Based on pairwise subsampling, the degree of clonotype sharing among donors was expected to be affected by sequencing depth. Rarefaction of sorted-subset datasets indicated incomplete sequencing despite the large sequencing depth. When a handful of donors were compared, the shared fraction of clonotypes was about 5% for naive CD4, 3% to 4% for naive CD8, 2.3% for memory CD4, and 0.4% for memory CD8. Sampling was restricted to blood, and TCR repertoires in tissue are likely to differ from TCR repertoires in blood. Because the study included only a small number of donors, the genetic and exposure-history diversity represented was limited.

The donors were healthy, HIV-negative adults with no recently reported acute infections or vaccinations. Only Caucasian adults living in Nashville, Tennessee, USA were represented among the donors. CD4+ T cells were enriched by magnetic negative selection, after which naive cells were positively selected on CD45RA and the negative fraction was taken as the memory subset. Blood was obtained by leukapheresis, after which PBMCs were separated by Ficoll-Histopaque density gradient centrifugation and cryopreserved in liquid nitrogen vapor phase. Purity and quantity of every magnetically sorted T cell population were checked by analytical flow cytometry. Genomic DNA was isolated from each sorted fraction and quantified by UV absorbance on a Nanodrop 2000c. A word on this clone: It lacks a known antigen. It has no much larger one-base neighbor in the sample; base qualities were not kept.

Using the deep immunoSEQ assay, TCR CDR3 regions were amplified from genomic DNA by multiplex PCR. Genomic DNA extracted from each cell subset was distributed evenly over all wells of several immunoSEQ 96-well plates, and each plate served as one replicate. Each replicate PCR for sorted subsets received 200 ng genomic DNA, equal to some 32,000 T cell genomes. Purified libraries were measured with a Qubit 3.0 fluorometer, size-checked on a Bioanalyzer 2100, and measured again with the KAPA Library Quantification kit. Every immunoSEQ 96-well plate was sequenced on a separate single-read 150-cycle Illumina NextSeq 550 flow cell. Concerning the study's data processing: The immunoSEQ output contained only junctional sequences without quality scores, so filtering could not match that applied to full-length reads. To assign V/J genes and CDR3, sequences were annotated against IMGT germline references using PyIR, a Python wrapper for IgBLAST v1.9. Reads were removed for weak V/J assignments (E-value above 1e-6), missing CDR3, stop codons, out-of-frame junctions, or ambiguous translated residues. A V3J clonotype was defined by an identical inferred V gene, J gene, and CDR3 amino acid sequence. Percentage overlap between repertoires was calculated by dividing the number of shared unique clonotypes by the size of the smaller repertoire. Three approaches were used to assess repertoire richness: RTK rarefaction, the Chao1 estimator, and Recon v2.1 estimates of unobserved clonotypes. Generation probabilities were computed with OLGA for all TCRbeta clonotypes obtained by the gDNA method from a few donors. This is the immuneACCESS table as TCRdb keeps it, with only in-frame sequences that have V and J called. A part of the clones is gone; compared with another copy, unresolved V genes explain less than half, and the rest is unexplained. The V and J calls and clone size come from that table; D and trimming were worked out from the DNA. A total of 1.6 million or so clones appear in this sample, roughly 97% of them only once. Of the sample, approximately 1.1% is held by the ten largest clones.

The cysteine opens and the phenylalanine closes a CDR3 of 19 amino acids. The sequence is cut down to CDR3 DNA, 57 bases in frame from base 1. The junction shows trimming of 2 bases on V and 2 bases on J, plus 19 bases between the germline ends. CDR1 and CDR2 are drawn from the germline V gene: MNHNS, SASEGT. The rearrangement joined TRBV6-1 to TRBJ2-6; the D gene is perhaps TRBD2, on 7 matching bases. This receptor was identified in a man between 25 and 39 years old in good health. The sequenced material came from naive CD4+ T cells sorted from blood. According to the study, the label for this sample's cell subset or site signals: CD45RA+ positively selected. The nucleotides read TGTGCCAGCAGTGAACAAGGGGGAGGGTTTAGGGCTGGGGCCAACGTCCTGACTTTC. This sequence encodes CASSEQGGGFRAGANVLTF.